These 10 T cell receptor beta chains were all obtained from the same sample, sequenced in a study of identifying expanded T cells in peripheral blood. Clones were read by immunoSEQ multiplex PCR, and TCRdb kept only the in-frame ones, dropping some. The data contain about 90,000 clones, about 86% of them seen just once; the ten biggest clones take up around 5.2%. The sequenced sample consisted of blood. These receptor sequences come from a person aged 18 to 75 in good health.

The rearrangement links TRBV9 to TRBJ2-7; D remains unclear. Deletions cut 7 bases from V and 1 base from J, with 18 bases between. CDR1 is SGDLS and CDR2 is YYNGEE in the germline V gene. The CDR3 runs to 15 residues. The CDR3: CASGRGGSASYEQYF. CDR3 nucleotides: TGTGCCAGCGGAAGAGGCGGATCGGCTTCCTACGAGCAGTACTTC.

This clone came up a few times. At one end the junction does not follow the germline gene, possibly because of a read error. The chain has TRBV5-1 and TRBJ1-1, with a possible D match to TRBD1 (5 bases). The CDR3 length is 14 residues. Germline V gene data show CDR1 as SGHRS and CDR2 as YFSETQ. The CDR3: CASNTQLTGTTKIF. In DNA, the CDR3 is TGCGCCAGCAACACCCAGCTTACCGGGACGACAAAAATCTTT.

This chain connects TRBV7-2 to TRBJ1-2; 9 nucleotides agree with TRBD1. In germline, CDR1 is SGHTA, CDR2 FQGNSA. This CDR3 comprises 16 residues. Germline trimming cut 1 base from V and 7 bases from J; bases unmatched to any gene: 10. The DNA of the CDR3 is TGTGCCAGCAGCTTAGACAGGGGGCGCGAGGGTGGTGGCTACACCTTC. Translated: CASSLDRGREGGGYTF.

The V call is TRBV15, the J call TRBJ2-3, with TRBD2 matching over 12 bases. V shed 0 bases, J shed 1 base, and the junction held 11 bases outside the gene matches. Looked up from germline, CDR1 is LNHNV and CDR2 is YYDKDF (reference sequence). The length of the CDR3 is 20 residues. CDR3 DNA sequence: TGTGCCACCAGCAGAGATTGGTTTGCTAGCGGGGGGGCTGGCACAGATACGCAGTATTTT. Protein sequence: CATSRDWFASGGAGTDTQYF.

V and J are TRBV6-5 and TRBJ2-3; 8 bases are a match to TRBD1. CDR1 and CDR2 from the germline V gene are MNHEY and SVGAGI. The junction had 8 bases not matched to a gene; V was cut back by 6 bases and J by 3 bases. The CDR3 sequence is 15 residues long. The DNA for the CDR3 is TGTGCCAGCAGCTTCAACGGACAGGGTACAGATACGCAGTATTTT. This encodes CASSFNGQGTDTQYF.

This chain connects TRBV9 to TRBJ2-6; TRBD1 matches at 7 bases. This CDR3 spans 20 amino acids. Unmatched junction bases numbered 12, after V lost 0 bases and J lost 0 bases. Germline V gives CDR1 SGDLS, CDR2 YYNGEE. The CDR3 region is CASSVAHVVDRDSGANVLTF. CDR3 nucleotide sequence: TGTGCCAGCAGCGTAGCTCATGTAGTCGACAGGGACTCTGGGGCCAACGTCCTGACTTTC.

V gene TRBV6-6 combines with J gene TRBJ2-7; the D gene could be TRBD1 or TRBD2 (6 bases each). Germline V gene data show CDR1 as MNHNY and CDR2 as SVGAGI (reference sequence). The CDR3 loop spans 13 amino acids. Trimming shortened V by 6 bases and J by 0 bases, and 9 bases separated the two germline ends. The CDR3 nucleotides are TGTGCCAGCAGAGGGGGGAGCTCCTACGAGCAGTACTTC. Translation gives CASRGGSSYEQYF.

The genes are TRBV30 and TRBJ2-4; D could derive from TRBD1 or TRBD2 (5 bases each). This CDR3 is 15 amino acids long. From germline, CDR1 is GTSNPN and CDR2 SVGIG (reference sequence). V lost 0 bases, J lost 8 bases, and 17 bases lay in between. CDR3 bases: TGTGCCTGGAGTGTATACGGGACCACAGGACACATTCAGTACTTC. As protein: CAWSVYGTTGHIQYF. Supplemented by reference TRBV30 and TRBJ2-4, the full variable domain reads SQTIHQWPATLVQPVGSPLSLECTVEGTSNPNLYWYRQAAGRGLQLLFYSVGIGQISSEVPQNLSASRPQDRQFILSSKKLLLSDSGFYLCAWSVYGTTGHIQYFGAGTRLSVL.

This chain joins TRBV7-9 and TRBJ1-2, with D tentatively TRBD1 (5 bases). Germline V gives CDR1 SEHNR, CDR2 FQNEAQ (reference sequence). This CDR3 is built from 14 residues. V lost 7 bases to trimming and J lost 5 bases, with 17 bases between them. CDR3 in amino acids: CASTNRRDGYGYTF. The CDR3 DNA reads as TGTGCCAGCACCAACAGACGGGACGGTTATGGCTACACCTTC. The whole variable domain, filled in from reference TRBV7-9 and TRBJ1-2, reads DTGVSQNPRHKITKRGQNVTFRCDPISEHNRLYWYRQTLGQGPEFLTYFQNEAQLEKSRLLSDRFSAERPKGSFSTLEIQRTEQGDSAMYLCASTNRRDGYGYTFGSGTRLTVV.

This chain uses TRBV7-9 with TRBJ1-1, with D perhaps TRBD1 (5 bases). Germline V gene lookup returns CDR1 SEHNR and CDR2 FQNEAQ (reference sequence). The CDR3 has 13 amino acids. Trimming left V 11 bases short and J 4 bases short, with 17 bases between. The CDR3 coding sequence is TGTGCCGCGGAGCGGCAAAGGGGCACTGAAGCTTTCTTT. Translation: CAAERQRGTEAFF. Full variable domain (rest looked up from reference TRBV7-9 and TRBJ1-1): DTGVSQNPRHKITKRGQNVTFRCDPISEHNRLYWYRQTLGQGPEFLTYFQNEAQLEKSRLLSDRFSAERPKGSFSTLEIQRTEQGDSAMYLCAAERQRGTEAFFGQGTRLTVV.